This T cell receptor (beta chain) originates from a study of T cells in Graves' hyperthyroidism and ophthalmopathy. RNA transcripts gave rise to amplified TCR beta CDR3 regions. TCR CDR3 regions were first amplified by RT-PCR with HTBI primers. TCRdb processed the multiplex PCR reads anew with MiXCR; each CDR3 protein has one entry. In the table there are roughly 250,000 distinct CDR3 sequences, more than 14% of which are singletons. The CDR3 has 14 amino acids. CDR1 is DFQATT and CDR2 is SNEGSKA in the germline V gene (reference sequence). Patients having uncontrolled infection, another autoimmune disease, pregnancy or lactation were not included. Notes on this clonotype: Sequence at one end of the junction differs from germline and may be a read error.

The chain links TRBV20-1 to TRBJ2-2; 8 bases agree with TRBD1. Sequenced material: blood. The receptor comes from a woman between 40 and 55 years old with Graves' hyperthyroidism that later progressed to Graves' ophthalmopathy. CDR3 nucleotides: TGCAGTGCTAGAAAGGCGCAGGGGGCCGGGGGGCTGTTTTTT. As protein: CSARKAQGAGGLFF.